The clone carrying this T cell receptor beta chain was recorded a few times. Thyroid ultrasound, orbital computed tomography, clinical symptoms, and serum thyroxine and TRAb underpinned diagnoses. PBMCs were derived from under 13 ml fresh peripheral blood. This CDR3 region has 15 residues. The V gene lost 2 bases and the J gene lost 0 bases, with 11 bases spanning the gap. Germline CDR1 reads KGHSH; CDR2 reads LQKENI. This record comes from a study of T cells in Graves' hyperthyroidism and ophthalmopathy. Regions amplified from RNA transcripts were the TCR beta CDR3 regions. The primer set for the first-round RT-PCR of the TCR CDR3 was HTBI. MiXCR was run by TCRdb on the multiplex PCR reads, yielding one entry per CDR3 protein. The sample contains 500,000 to 600,000 distinct CDR3 sequences, 20% of which appear only once.

The source of this sequence is a man aged 40-50 years with Graves' ophthalmopathy. The sequencing sample was made of blood. The chain couples TRBV18 to TRBJ2-7; D possibly corresponds to TRBD2 (6 bases). The CDR3 is CASSPIPGSSYEQYF. In nucleotides, the CDR3 is TGTGCCAGCTCACCAATCCCCGGGAGCTCCTACGAGCAGTACTTC.